This TCR beta chain was profiled in a study of T cell changes during pregnancy in multiple sclerosis. From germline, CDR1 is MDHEN and CDR2 SYDVKM. This CDR3 contains 15 residues. With V trimmed by 3 bases and J by 5 bases, 4 bases remained unmatched. Clones were read by immunoSEQ multiplex PCR, and TCRdb kept only the in-frame ones, dropping some. The sample comprises around 29,000 clones, over 85% of which are singletons, and around 0.71% rests with the top ten. The V gene is TRBV28, the J gene TRBJ2-2; 9 positions agree with TRBD1. This specimen consisted of CD4+ T cells from peripheral blood mononuclear cells, obtained in the first trimester of pregnancy. This receptor was taken from a female donor with multiple sclerosis, enrolled in a pregnancy study. CDR3 sequence reads: CASSFLDRGTGELFF. CDR3 DNA sequence: TGTGCCAGCAGTTTCCTGGACAGGGGAACCGGGGAGCTGTTTTTT.